The clone carrying this T cell receptor (beta chain) was seen more than once but under ten times. The ends were cut back, 7 bases at V and 9 bases at J, with 19 bases in the middle. Germline V CDR1 and CDR2: MDHEN, SYDVKM. The CDR3 length is 15 residues. The source of the sample is a study of blood T cell repertoires in COVID-19. As processed by the authors: Reference gene primers were amplified, and this amplification served to estimate nucleated cell counts. The data were produced by immunoSEQ multiplex PCR, yet TCRdb's version contains in-frame clones alone and is incomplete. The V and J calls and clone size come from that table; D and trimming were worked out from the DNA. Of around 140,000 clones listed, approximately 86% are singletons.

The source material was peripheral blood. The rearrangement joins TRBV28 to TRBJ1-6; no clear D. This clonotype originated in a woman aged 60-75 years with acute or convalescent COVID-19. CDR3 nucleotide sequence: TGTGCCAGCACTCCCCGGGAGGCTTTAGGTTCACCCCTCCACTTT. Its protein is CASTPREALGSPLHF. The full variable domain, completed using reference TRBV28 and TRBJ1-6, is DVKVTQSSRYLVKRTGEKVFLECVQDMDHENMFWYRQDPGLGLRLIYFSYDVKMKEKGDIPEGYSVSREKKERFSLILESASTNQTSMYLCASTPREALGSPLHFGNGTRLTVT.